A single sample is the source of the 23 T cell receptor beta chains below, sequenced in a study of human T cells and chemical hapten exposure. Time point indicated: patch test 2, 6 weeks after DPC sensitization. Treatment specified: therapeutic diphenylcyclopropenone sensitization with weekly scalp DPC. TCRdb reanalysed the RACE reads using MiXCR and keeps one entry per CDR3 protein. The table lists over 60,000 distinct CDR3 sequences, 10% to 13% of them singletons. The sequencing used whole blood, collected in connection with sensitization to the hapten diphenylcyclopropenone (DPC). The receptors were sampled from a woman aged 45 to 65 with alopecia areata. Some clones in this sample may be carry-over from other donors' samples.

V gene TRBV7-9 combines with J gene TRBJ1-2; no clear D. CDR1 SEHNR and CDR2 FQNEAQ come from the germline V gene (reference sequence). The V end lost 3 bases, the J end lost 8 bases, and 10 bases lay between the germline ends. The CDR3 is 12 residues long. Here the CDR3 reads CASSFKGNGYTF. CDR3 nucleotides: TGTGCCAGCAGCTTTAAAGGGAACGGCTACACCTTC.

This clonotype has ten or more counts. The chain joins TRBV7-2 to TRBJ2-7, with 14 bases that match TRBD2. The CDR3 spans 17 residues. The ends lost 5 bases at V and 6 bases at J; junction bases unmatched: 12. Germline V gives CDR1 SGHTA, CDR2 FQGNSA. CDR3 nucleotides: TGTGCCAGCAGCCCGATTTGGACTAGCGGGAGGTTTTTCGAGCAGTACTTC. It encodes CASSPIWTSGRFFEQYF.

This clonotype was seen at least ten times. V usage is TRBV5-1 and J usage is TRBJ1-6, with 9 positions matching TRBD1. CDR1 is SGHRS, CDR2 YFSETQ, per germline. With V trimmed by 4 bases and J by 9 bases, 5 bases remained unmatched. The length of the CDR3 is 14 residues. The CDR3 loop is CASSRTGESSPLHF. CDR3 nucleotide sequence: TGCGCCAGCAGCCGGACAGGGGAGAGTTCACCCCTCCACTTT.

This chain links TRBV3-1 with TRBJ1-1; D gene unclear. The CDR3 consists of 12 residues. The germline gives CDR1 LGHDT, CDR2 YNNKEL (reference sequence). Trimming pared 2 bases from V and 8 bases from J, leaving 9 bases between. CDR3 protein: CASSQTGLEAFF. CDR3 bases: TGTGCCAGCAGCCAAACCGGGTTAGAAGCTTTCTTT.

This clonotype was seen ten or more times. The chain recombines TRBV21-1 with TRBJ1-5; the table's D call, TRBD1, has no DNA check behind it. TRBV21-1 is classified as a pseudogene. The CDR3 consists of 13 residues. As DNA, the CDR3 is TGTGCCAGCAGCAAAGTGGCCGGGGGGTGCCAGCATTTT. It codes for CASSKVAGGCQHF.

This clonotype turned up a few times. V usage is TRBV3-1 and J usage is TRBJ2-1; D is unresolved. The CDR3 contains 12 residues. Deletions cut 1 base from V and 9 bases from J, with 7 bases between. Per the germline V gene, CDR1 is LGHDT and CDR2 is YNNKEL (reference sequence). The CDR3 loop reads CASSQAESEQFF. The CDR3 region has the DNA TGTGCCAGCAGCCAAGCTGAGAGTGAGCAGTTCTTC.

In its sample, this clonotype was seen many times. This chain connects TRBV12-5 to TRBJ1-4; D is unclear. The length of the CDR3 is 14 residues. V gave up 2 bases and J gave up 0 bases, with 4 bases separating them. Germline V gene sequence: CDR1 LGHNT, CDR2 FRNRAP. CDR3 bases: TGTGCTAGTGGTTTGAGTTCAACTAATGAAAAACTGTTTTTT. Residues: CASGLSSTNEKLFF.

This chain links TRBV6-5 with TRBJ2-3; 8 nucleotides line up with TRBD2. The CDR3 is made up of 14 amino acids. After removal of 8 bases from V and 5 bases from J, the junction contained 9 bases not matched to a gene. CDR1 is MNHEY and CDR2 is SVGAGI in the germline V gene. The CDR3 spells CASGGLGVIDTQYF. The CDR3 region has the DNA TGTGCCAGCGGGGGACTAGGGGTGATAGATACGCAGTATTTT.

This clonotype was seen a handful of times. In DNA, the CDR3 is TGCAGTGCTAGAGGAGCCACGGTGGTGATGAACACTGAAGCTTTCTTT. Its protein is CSARGATVVMNTEAFF. The chain carries TRBV20-1 and TRBJ1-1; D is uncertain. Germline CDR1 reads DFQATT; CDR2 reads SNEGSKA (reference sequence). V dropped 1 base and J dropped 0 bases, with 15 bases sitting between them. This CDR3 has 16 amino acids.

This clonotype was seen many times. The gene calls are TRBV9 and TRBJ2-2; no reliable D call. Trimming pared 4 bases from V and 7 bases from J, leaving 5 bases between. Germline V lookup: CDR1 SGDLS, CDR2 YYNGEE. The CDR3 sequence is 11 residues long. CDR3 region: CASSLHGELFF. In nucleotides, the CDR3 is TGTGCCAGCAGCCTACACGGGGAGCTGTTTTTT.

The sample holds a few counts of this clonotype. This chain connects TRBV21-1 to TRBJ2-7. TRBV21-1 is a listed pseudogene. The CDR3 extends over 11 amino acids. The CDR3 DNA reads TGTGCCAGCAGCAAAGGGGACGAGCAGTACTTC. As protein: CASSKGDEQYF.

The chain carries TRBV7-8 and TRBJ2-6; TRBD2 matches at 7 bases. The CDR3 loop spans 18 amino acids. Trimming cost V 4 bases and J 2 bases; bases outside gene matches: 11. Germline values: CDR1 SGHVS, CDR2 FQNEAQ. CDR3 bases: TGTGCCAGCAGCTCCCCCGGGGGGAATTTGGCTGGGGCCAACGTCCTGACTTTC. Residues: CASSSPGGNLAGANVLTF.

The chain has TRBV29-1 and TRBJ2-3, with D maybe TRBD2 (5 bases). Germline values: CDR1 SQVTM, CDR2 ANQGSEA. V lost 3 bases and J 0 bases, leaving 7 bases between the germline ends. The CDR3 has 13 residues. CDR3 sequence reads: CSVDWRSTDTQYF. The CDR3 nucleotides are TGCAGCGTTGATTGGAGGAGCACAGATACGCAGTATTTT.

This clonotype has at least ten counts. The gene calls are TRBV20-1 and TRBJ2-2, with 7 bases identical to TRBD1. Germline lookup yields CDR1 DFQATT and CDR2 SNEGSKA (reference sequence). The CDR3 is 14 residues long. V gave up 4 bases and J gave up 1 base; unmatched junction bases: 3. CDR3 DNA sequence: TGCAGTGCTAAGGGACAGTTGAACACCGGGGAGCTGTTTTTT. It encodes CSAKGQLNTGELFF.

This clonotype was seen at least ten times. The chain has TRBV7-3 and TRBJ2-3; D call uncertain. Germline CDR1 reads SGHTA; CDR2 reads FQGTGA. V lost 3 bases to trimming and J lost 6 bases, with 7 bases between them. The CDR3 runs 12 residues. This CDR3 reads CASSLLGDTQYF. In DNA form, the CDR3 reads TGTGCCAGCAGCTTGTTAGGTGATACGCAGTATTTT.

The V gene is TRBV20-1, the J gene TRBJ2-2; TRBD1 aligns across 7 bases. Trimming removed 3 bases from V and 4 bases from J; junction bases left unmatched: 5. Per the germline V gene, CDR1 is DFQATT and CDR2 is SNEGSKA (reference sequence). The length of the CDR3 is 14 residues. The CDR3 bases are TGCAGTGCTAGGGACGGGACAGCCACCGGGGAGCTGTTTTTT. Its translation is CSARDGTATGELFF.

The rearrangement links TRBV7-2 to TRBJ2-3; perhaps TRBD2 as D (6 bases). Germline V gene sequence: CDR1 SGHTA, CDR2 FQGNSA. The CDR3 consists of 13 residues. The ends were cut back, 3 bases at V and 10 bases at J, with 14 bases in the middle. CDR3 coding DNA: TGTGCCAGCAGCTTCAATCACCAGCGGGCGCAGTATTTT. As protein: CASSFNHQRAQYF.

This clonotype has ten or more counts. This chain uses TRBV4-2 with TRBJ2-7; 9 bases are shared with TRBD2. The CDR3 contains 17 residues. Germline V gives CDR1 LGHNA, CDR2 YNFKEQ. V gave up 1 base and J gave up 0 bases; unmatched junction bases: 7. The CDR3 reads CASSQATSGGSSYEQYF. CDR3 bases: TGTGCCAGCAGCCAAGCGACTAGCGGAGGGAGCTCCTACGAGCAGTACTTC.

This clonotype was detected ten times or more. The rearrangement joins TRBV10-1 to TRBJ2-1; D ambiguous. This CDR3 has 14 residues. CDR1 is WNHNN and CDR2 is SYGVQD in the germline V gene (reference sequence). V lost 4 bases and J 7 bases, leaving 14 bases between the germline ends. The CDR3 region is CASSVADPDNEQFF. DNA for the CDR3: TGCGCCAGCAGTGTGGCAGACCCCGATAATGAGCAGTTCTTC.

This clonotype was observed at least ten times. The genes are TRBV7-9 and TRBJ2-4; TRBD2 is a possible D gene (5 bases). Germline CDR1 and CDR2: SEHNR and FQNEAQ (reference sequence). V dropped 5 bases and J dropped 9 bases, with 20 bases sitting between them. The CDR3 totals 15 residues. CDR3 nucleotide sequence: TGTGCCAGCAGCCCGTCGGGGAGTGGGCAGGTCATTCAGTACTTC. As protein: CASSPSGSGQVIQYF.

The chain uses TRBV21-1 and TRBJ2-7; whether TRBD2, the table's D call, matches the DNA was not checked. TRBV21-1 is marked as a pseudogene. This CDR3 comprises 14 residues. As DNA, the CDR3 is TGTGCCAGCAAAAGCGGGAGTCTTATCTACGAGCAGTACTTC. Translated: CASKSGSLIYEQYF.

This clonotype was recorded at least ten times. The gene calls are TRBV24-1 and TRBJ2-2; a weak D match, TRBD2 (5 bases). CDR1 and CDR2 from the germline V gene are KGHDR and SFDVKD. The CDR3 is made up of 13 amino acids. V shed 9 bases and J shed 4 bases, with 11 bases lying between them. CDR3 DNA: TGTGCCACCCGGGGAGTCGGCACCGGGGAGCTGTTTTTT. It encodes CATRGVGTGELFF.

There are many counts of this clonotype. DNA of the CDR3: TGTGCCAGCAGCCCCACAGGGAGCAATCAGCCCCAGCATTTT. This sequence encodes CASSPTGSNQPQHF. The rearrangement links TRBV7-2 to TRBJ1-5; weak D call: TRBD1 (6 bases). CDR3 length: 14 amino acids. The V gene's germline CDR1 is SGHTA and CDR2 FQGNSA. The V and J ends lost 5 bases and 1 base respectively, with 9 bases between them.